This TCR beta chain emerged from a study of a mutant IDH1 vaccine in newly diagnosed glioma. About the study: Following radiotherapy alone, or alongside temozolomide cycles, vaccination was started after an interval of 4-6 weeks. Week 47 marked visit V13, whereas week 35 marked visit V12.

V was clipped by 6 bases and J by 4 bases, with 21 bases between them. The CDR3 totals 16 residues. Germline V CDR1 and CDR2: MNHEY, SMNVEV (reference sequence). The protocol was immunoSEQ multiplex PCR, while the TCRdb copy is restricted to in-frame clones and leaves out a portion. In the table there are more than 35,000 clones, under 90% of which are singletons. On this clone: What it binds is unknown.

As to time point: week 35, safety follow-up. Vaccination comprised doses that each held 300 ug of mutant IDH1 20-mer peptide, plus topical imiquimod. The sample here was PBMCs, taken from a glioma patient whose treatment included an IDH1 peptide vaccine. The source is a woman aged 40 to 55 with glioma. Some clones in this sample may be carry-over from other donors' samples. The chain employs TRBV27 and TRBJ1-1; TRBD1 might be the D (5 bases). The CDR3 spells CASSPPGEGLGTEAFF. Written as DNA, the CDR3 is TGTGCCAGCAGCCCACCCGGCGAGGGGCTGGGCACTGAAGCTTTCTTT.